These T cell receptor beta chains were read from a single sample in a study of PD-1 blockade in mismatch repair-deficient tumors. Only in-frame clones appear in the TCRdb table, and some are missing; sequencing was by immunoSEQ multiplex PCR. The table records around 100,000 clones, around 80% of them present only once. Sequences were derived from peripheral blood, sampled about 60 weeks after starting pembrolizumab. These receptors were obtained from an adult with mismatch repair-deficient cancer. The CDR3 runs from the conserved cysteine through the conserved F or W. A D gene is named only where the DNA matches it firmly. Some rows have no size entry. The others give once, few or many, or a class for an expanded clone.

TRBD1	few	TRBJ1-2	TRBV19	TGTGCCAGCACTCAGACAGGGAGCGAACAGTGGAATGGCTACACCTTC	CASTQTGSEQWNGYTF
.	.	TRBJ2-3	TRBV7-2	TGTGCCAGCAGCGTTTCGACCCTAACAGATACGCAGTATTTT	CASSVSTLTDTQYF
TRBD2	.	TRBJ2-1	TRBV6-4	TGTGCCAGCAGTCCAACTAGCGGGAGGGGGAATGAGCAGTTCTTC	CASSPTSGRGNEQFF
.	.	TRBJ1-2	TRBV11-1	TGTGCCAGCAGCTTGGGGGGGTCCCAGGATGGCTACACCTTC	CASSLGGSQDGYTF
TRBD1	.	TRBJ1-5	TRBV19	TGTGCCAGTATTCCTGTGGCCGGGACAGGGACTCAGCCCCAGCATTTT	CASIPVAGTGTQPQHF
.	.	TRBJ1-1	TRBV30	TGTGCCTGGTCTAAGGGGCGGGACACTGAAGCTTTCTTT	CAWSKGRDTEAFF
.	.	TRBJ1-4	TRBV7-2	TGTGCCAGCAGCTTTTCTACAGGGAGCTCAACTAATGAAAAACTGTTTTTT	CASSFSTGSSTNEKLFF
TRBD2	.	TRBJ2-5	TRBV7-7	TGTGCTAGCAGCTTGGGGACTAGCGGGAGTTTGGAGACCCAGTACTTC	CASSLGTSGSLETQYF
.	.	TRBJ1-1	TRBV5-1	TGCGCCAGCAGCTTGGTGGGGGGTTCGAACACTGAAGCTTTCTTT	CASSLVGGSNTEAFF
.	.	TRBJ1-4	TRBV5-1	TGCGCCAGCAGCTTGGACGGGGGCATGAGCGAAAAACTGTTTTTT	CASSLDGGMSEKLFF
.	many	TRBJ2-7	TRBV7-9	TGTGCCAGCAGCTTAGACTATTACGGTCAGTACTTC	CASSLDYYGQYF
.	.	TRBJ2-3	TRBV5-1	TGCGCCAGCAGCTCGGGACCGACAGATACGCAGTATTTT	CASSSGPTDTQYF
.	.	TRBJ1-1	TRBV7-9	TGTGCCAGCAGCCCGGTCCCTGAAGCTTTCTTT	CASSPVPEAFF
.	few	TRBJ1-3	TRBV9	TGTGCCAGCAGCGTAGCGTCGTCGGCAGTGGCCTCTGGAAACACCATATATTTT	CASSVASSAVASGNTIYF
TRBD1	.	TRBJ1-4	TRBV4-3	TGCGCCAGCAGCCAAGAAATCGGCAGGGGGCTTGAAAAACTGTTTTTT	CASSQEIGRGLEKLFF
.	few	TRBJ2-7	TRBV18	TGTGCCAGCTCACCCGGACAGTCCCCCTACGAGCAGTACTTC	CASSPGQSPYEQYF
TRBD2	.	TRBJ2-1	TRBV12-5	TGTGCTAGTGGTTTGGTGTTCGAGACTAGCGCCCACAATGAGCAGTTCTTC	CASGLVFETSAHNEQFF
.	.	TRBJ2-1	TRBV11-3	TGTGCCAGCAGCTTAGGGTCTTTAGTCTCTAGCAATGAGCAGTTCTTC	CASSLGSLVSSNEQFF
.	.	TRBJ2-3	TRBV7-7	TGTGCTAGCAGCTTAGCGCCCGGGGATACGCAGTATTTT	CASSLAPGDTQYF
.	.	TRBJ1-4	TRBV11-3	TGTGCCAGCAGCTTAGAGAGGGCGGCTAATGAAAAACTGTTTTTT	CASSLERAANEKLFF
.	.	TRBJ2-1	TRBV5-1	TGCGCCAGCAGCTCCGGGTCCCTGCAGGATGAGCAGTTCTTC	CASSSGSLQDEQFF
.	.	TRBJ1-3	TRBV5-1	TGCGCCAGCAGCTTGGACAGGGTTTCTGGAAACACCATATATTTT	CASSLDRVSGNTIYF
TRBD2	.	TRBJ2-4	TRBV2	TGTGCCAGCAACTCTCACGCGGGAGGGTCCAAAAACATTCAGTACTTC	CASNSHAGGSKNIQYF
TRBD1	once	TRBJ1-2	TRBV27	TGTGCCAGCAGTCTAAGACAGGGAGGTTCCTATGGCTACACCTTC	CASSLRQGGSYGYTF
TRBD2	.	TRBJ2-1	TRBV12-5	TGTGCTAGTGGTTCCGGGACTACCGCGTTCTTC	CASGSGTTAFF
.	.	TRBJ2-7	TRBV6-5	TGTGCCAGCAGTTACAGCGGGCGCGACGACGAGCAGTACTTC	CASSYSGRDDEQYF
.	.	TRBJ2-7	TRBV5-6	TGTGCCAGCAGTCCTAAAGGCTCCTACGAGCAGTACTTC	CASSPKGSYEQYF
.	.	TRBJ2-7	TRBV4-3	TGCGCCAGCAGCCAAGGAATTGCGGGGGCGCGGGACGAGCAGTACTTC	CASSQGIAGARDEQYF
.	.	TRBJ1-2	TRBV5-5	TGTGCCAGCAGCTTGGTGGCAGTTAACTATGGCTACACCTTC	CASSLVAVNYGYTF
.	.	TRBJ2-1	TRBV27	TGTGCCAGCAGTTTAGGGAATTACAATGAGCAGTTCTTC	CASSLGNYNEQFF
.	.	TRBJ1-1	TRBV9	TGTGCCAGCAGCTTAAACACGCTACCGAACACTGAAGCTTTCTTT	CASSLNTLPNTEAFF
TRBD1	.	TRBJ1-1	TRBV7-3	TGTGCCAGCAGTCCCGGCAGGGGGCCTGAAGCTTTCTTT	CASSPGRGPEAFF
.	.	TRBJ2-2	TRBV2	TGTGCCAGCAGTCCTAGGGAGGAGATCGGGGAGCTGTTTTTT	CASSPREEIGELFF
.	.	TRBJ1-2	TRBV25-1	TGTGCCAGCAGTGAAGGTGGTCCTGGCTACACCTTC	CASSEGGPGYTF
TRBD2	.	TRBJ2-7	TRBV25-1	TGTGCCAGCAGTGAGAAACCGGGACTAGCGGCTTCCTACGAGCAGTACTTC	CASSEKPGLAASYEQYF
.	.	TRBJ2-1	TRBV2	TGTGCCAGCATCCGCCCCGAGGTAGCTAAGCAGTTCTTC	CASIRPEVAKQFF
.	.	TRBJ2-7	TRBV4-1	TGCGCCAGCAGCCAATTAGAGGCGAGCTCCTACGAGCAGTACTTC	CASSQLEASSYEQYF
TRBD1	.	TRBJ1-2	TRBV7-2	TGTGCCAGCAGCTTGACCAGGGCGGGGACAGCTAACTATGGCTACACCTTC	CASSLTRAGTANYGYTF
.	.	TRBJ2-1	TRBV5-8	TGTGCCAGCAGCTTGGGGGTATCCTACAATGAGCAGTTCTTC	CASSLGVSYNEQFF
.	.	TRBJ2-5	TRBV19	TGTGCCAGTAGTATAGATTCAGGGGGGGAGACCCAGTACTTC	CASSIDSGGETQYF
.	.	TRBJ1-1	TRBV2	TGTGCCAGCACAAGCTACAGGAACACTGAAGCTTTCTTT	CASTSYRNTEAFF
.	few	TRBJ2-4	TRBV6-1	TGTGCCAGCAGTGAAGGGCCCGTTATTCAGTACTTC	CASSEGPVIQYF
.	.	TRBJ2-2	TRBV18	TGTGCCAGCTCACCCCCCCGGGACGATGCGAACACCGGGGAGCTGTTTTTT	CASSPPRDDANTGELFF
.	.	TRBJ1-1	TRBV19	TGTGCCAGTAGACCAGACAGAAACACTGAAGCTTTCTTT	CASRPDRNTEAFF
TRBD1	.	TRBJ2-7	TRBV5-1	TGCGCCAGCAGCTTGCGACAGGGGGGATTGGACGAGCAGTACTTC	CASSLRQGGLDEQYF
.	.	TRBJ2-1	TRBV4-2	TGTGCCAGCAGCCTAGGCCCGTCCAATGAGCAGTTCTTC	CASSLGPSNEQFF
TRBD1	.	TRBJ2-2	TRBV10-3	TGTGCCATCAGTGACCGCGGACAGGGCGAAGGGGAGCTGTTTTTT	CAISDRGQGEGELFF
.	.	TRBJ2-2	TRBV29-1	TGCAGCGTCCAGACCCGCGCGCGGAGCGGGGAGCTGTTTTTT	CSVQTRARSGELFF
TRBD2	.	TRBJ2-1	TRBV19	TGTGCCAGTAGTACGTTTTATAGCGGGGCCGGCTACAATGAGCAGTTCTTC	CASSTFYSGAGYNEQFF
.	.	TRBJ1-1	TRBV30	TGTGCCTGGAGTAGGAGTTACGAGACTGAAGCTTTCTTT	CAWSRSYETEAFF
.	once	TRBJ2-1	TRBV4-2	TGTGCCAGCAGCCAAGCTTCCGGGGGCGCGGACAATGAGCAGTTCTTC	CASSQASGGADNEQFF
TRBD1	.	TRBJ2-7	TRBV14	TGTGCCAGCAGCCATCGGGACAGAGCCTTCGAGCAGTACTTC	CASSHRDRAFEQYF
.	.	TRBJ2-7	TRBV2	TGTGCCAGCAGACAGGTTCTCTACGAGCAGTACTTC	CASRQVLYEQYF
.	.	TRBJ1-5	TRBV30	TGTGCCTGGGGGAGACAGTCGAATTATCCGCCCCAGCATTTT	CAWGRQSNYPPQHF
.	once	TRBJ1-1	TRBV19	TGTGCCAGTAGTCCAAGCGGGGGGACTGAAGCTTTCTTT	CASSPSGGTEAFF
.	once	TRBJ1-1	TRBV28	TGTGCCACAAGAGTCCCGTCGGACACTGAAGCTTTCTTT	CATRVPSDTEAFF
TRBD2	.	TRBJ2-7	TRBV7-3	TGTGCCAGCAGCTCCGGGACTAGCCGACTCGAGCAGTACTTC	CASSSGTSRLEQYF
.	.	TRBJ1-1	TRBV9	TGTGCCAGCAGCGTAGGTTCGGGGGGTGGGGCTTTCTTT	CASSVGSGGGAFF
.	.	TRBJ2-7	TRBV6-1	TGTGCCAGCAGTCCCGCGTTTCGTACCGAGCAGTACTTC	CASSPAFRTEQYF